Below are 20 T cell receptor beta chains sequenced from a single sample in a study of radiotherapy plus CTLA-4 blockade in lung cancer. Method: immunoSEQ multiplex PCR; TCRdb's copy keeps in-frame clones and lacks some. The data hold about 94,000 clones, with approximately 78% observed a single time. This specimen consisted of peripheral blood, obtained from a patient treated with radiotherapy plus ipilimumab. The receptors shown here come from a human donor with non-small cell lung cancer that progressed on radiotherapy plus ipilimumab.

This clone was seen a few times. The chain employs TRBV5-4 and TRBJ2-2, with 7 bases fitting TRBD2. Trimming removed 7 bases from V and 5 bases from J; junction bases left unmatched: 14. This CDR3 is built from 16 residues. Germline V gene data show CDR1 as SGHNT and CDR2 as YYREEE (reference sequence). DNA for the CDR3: TGTGCCAGCCGACCCGAAGCGGCGGGAGCGACCGGGGAGCTGTTTTTT. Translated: CASRPEAAGATGELFF.

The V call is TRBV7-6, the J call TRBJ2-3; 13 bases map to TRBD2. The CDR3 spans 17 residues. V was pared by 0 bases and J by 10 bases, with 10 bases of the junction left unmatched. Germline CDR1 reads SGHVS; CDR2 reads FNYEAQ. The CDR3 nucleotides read TGTGCCAGCAGCTTAGCGGCACTAGCGGGAGGGGCCCCGGCGCAGTATTTT. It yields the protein CASSLAALAGGAPAQYF. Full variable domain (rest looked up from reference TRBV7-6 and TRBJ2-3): GAGVSQSPRYKVTKRGQDVALRCDPISGHVSLYWYRQALGQGPEFLTYFNYEAQQDKSGLPNDRFSAERPEGSISTLTIQRTEQRDSAMYRCASSLAALAGGAPAQYFGPGTRLTVL.

The CDR3 DNA is TGTGCCAGCAGTGAAGCGTCAGCAAATCAGCCCCAGCATTTT. This translates into CASSEASANQPQHF. The chain carries TRBV2 and TRBJ1-5, with D hard to call. Trimming removed 0 bases from V and 4 bases from J, with 7 bases in between. CDR3 length equals 14 residues. The germline gives CDR1 SNHLY, CDR2 FYNNEI.

The CDR3 loop is CASSERGAGANTEAFF. In DNA form, the CDR3 reads TGTGCCAGCAGTGAAAGGGGGGCAGGGGCGAACACTGAAGCTTTCTTT. The chain couples TRBV2 to TRBJ1-1; weak D call: TRBD1 (6 bases). The CDR3 is 16 residues long. V lost 2 bases, J lost 1 base, and 14 bases lay in between. The V gene's germline CDR1 is SNHLY and CDR2 FYNNEI.

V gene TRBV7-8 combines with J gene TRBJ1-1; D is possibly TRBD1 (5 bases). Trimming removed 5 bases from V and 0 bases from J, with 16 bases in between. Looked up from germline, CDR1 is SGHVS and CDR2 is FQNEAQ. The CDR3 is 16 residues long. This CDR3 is CASSRTPGPMNTEAFF. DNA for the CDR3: TGTGCCAGCAGCCGTACGCCGGGGCCCATGAACACTGAAGCTTTCTTT.

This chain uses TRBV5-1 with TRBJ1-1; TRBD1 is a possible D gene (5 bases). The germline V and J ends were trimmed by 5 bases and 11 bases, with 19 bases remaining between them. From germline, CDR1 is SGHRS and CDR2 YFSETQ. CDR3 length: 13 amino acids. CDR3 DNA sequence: TGCGCCAGCAGACAAGAGGCAACAGGAGGGGCTTTCTTT. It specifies CASRQEATGGAFF.

CDR3 sequence (DNA): TGTGCCAGCAGCTTCGGCCCCGATACGCAGTATTTT. Protein sequence: CASSFGPDTQYF. The chain is built from TRBV7-2 and TRBJ2-3; D unresolved. This CDR3 spans 12 amino acids. The V and J ends lost 3 bases and 6 bases respectively, with 7 bases between them. From germline, CDR1 is SGHTA and CDR2 FQGNSA.

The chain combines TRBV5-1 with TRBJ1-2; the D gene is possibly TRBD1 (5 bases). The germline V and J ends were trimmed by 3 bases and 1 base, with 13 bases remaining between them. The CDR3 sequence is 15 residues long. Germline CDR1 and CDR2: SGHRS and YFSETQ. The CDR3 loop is CASSSGTGVNYGYTF. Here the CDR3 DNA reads TGCGCCAGCAGCTCAGGGACTGGCGTTAACTATGGCTACACCTTC. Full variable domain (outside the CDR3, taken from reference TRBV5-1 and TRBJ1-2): KAGVTQTPRYLIKTRGQQVTLSCSPISGHRSVSWYQQTPGQGLQFLFEYFSETQRNKGNFPGRFSGRQFSNSRSEMNVSTLELGDSALYLCASSSGTGVNYGYTFGSGTRLTVV.

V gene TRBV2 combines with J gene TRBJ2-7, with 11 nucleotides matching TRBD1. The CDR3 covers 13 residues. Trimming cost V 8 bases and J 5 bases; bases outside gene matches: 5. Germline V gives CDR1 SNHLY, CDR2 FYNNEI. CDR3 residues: CASGDRGIDEQYF. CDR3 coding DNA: TGTGCCAGCGGGGACAGGGGGATCGACGAGCAGTACTTC.

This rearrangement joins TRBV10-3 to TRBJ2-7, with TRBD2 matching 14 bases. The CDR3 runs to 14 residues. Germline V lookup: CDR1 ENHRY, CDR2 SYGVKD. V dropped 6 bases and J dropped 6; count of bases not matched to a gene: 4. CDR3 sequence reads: CAISGTSGRGEQYF. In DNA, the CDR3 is TGTGCCATCAGCGGGACTAGCGGGAGAGGCGAGCAGTACTTC.

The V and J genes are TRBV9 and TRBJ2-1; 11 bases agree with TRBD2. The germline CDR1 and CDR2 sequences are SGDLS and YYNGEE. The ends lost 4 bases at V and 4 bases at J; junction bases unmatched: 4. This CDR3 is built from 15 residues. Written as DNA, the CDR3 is TGTGCCAGCAGCATCCTAGCGGGAGGTTACAATGAGCAGTTCTTC. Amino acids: CASSILAGGYNEQFF.

The DNA for the CDR3 is TGTGCCTGGAATTCCGCAGCAACTAATGAAAAACTGTTTTTT. Its translation: CAWNSAATNEKLFF. The chain joins TRBV30 to TRBJ1-4; no clear D gene. This CDR3 contains 14 residues. The ends were cut back, 4 bases at V and 0 bases at J, with 9 bases in the middle. Germline CDR1 reads GTSNPN; CDR2 reads SVGIG (reference sequence).

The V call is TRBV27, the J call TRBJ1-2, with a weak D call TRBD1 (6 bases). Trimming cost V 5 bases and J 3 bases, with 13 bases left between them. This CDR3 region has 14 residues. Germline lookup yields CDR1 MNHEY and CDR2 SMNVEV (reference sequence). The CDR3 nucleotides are TGTGCCAGCAGTCCCCCAGGGGCTTACTATGGCTACACCTTC. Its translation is CASSPPGAYYGYTF.

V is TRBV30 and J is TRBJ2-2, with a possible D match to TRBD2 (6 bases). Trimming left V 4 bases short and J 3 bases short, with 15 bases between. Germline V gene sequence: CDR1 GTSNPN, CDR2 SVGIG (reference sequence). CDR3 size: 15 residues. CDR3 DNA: TGTGCCTGGAACGACCTAGCGTTGTACACCGGGGAGCTGTTTTTT. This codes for CAWNDLALYTGELFF.

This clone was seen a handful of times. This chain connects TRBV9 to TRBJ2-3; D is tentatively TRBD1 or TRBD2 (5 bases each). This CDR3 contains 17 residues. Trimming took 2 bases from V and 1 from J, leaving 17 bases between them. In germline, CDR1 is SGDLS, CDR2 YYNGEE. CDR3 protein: CASSVGTSGFGTDTQYF. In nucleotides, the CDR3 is TGTGCCAGCAGCGTCGGGACCAGCGGTTTTGGCACAGATACGCAGTATTTT.

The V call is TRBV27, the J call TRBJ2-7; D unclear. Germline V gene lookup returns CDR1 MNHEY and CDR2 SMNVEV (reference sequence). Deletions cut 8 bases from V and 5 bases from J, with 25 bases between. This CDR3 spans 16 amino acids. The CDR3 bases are TGTGCCAGCTTCAAGAAGGGTCCCAGAAAGGTCGACGAGCAGTACGTC. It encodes CASFKKGPRKVDEQYV.

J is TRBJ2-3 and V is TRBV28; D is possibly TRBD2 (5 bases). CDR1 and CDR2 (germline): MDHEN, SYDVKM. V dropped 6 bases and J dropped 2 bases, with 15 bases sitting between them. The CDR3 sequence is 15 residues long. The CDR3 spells CASSRTQDNTDTQYF. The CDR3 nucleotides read TGTGCCAGCAGCCGGACTCAAGATAACACAGATACGCAGTATTTT.

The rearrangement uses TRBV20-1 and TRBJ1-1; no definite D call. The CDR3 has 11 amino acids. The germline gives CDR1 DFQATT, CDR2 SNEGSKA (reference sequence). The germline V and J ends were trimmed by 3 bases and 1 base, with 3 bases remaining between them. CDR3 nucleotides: TGCAGTGCTAGGGCGAACACTGAAGCTTTCTTT. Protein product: CSARANTEAFF.

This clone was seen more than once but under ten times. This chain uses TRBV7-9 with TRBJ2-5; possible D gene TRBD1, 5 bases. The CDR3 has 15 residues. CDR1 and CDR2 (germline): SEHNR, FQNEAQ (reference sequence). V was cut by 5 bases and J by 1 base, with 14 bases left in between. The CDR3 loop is CASSPGSAFQETQYF. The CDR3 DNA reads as TGTGCCAGCAGCCCAGGGTCGGCATTCCAAGAGACCCAGTACTTC.

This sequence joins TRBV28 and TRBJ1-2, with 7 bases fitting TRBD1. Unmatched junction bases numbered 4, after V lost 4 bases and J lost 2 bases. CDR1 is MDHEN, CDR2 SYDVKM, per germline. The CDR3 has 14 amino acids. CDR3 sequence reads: CASSYDRVNYGYTF. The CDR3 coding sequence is TGTGCCAGCAGTTACGACAGGGTGAACTATGGCTACACCTTC.